The rows below give T cell receptor beta chains drawn from one sample of a study of long-term antiretroviral therapy in people with HIV. Sequenced by immunoSEQ multiplex PCR; TCRdb stores in-frame clones only, minus some. In the table there are roughly 39,000 clones, 75% to 90% of which are singletons. The sample in question was unsorted PBMCs, obtained just before starting antiretroviral therapy. These receptors all come from a woman aged 18-29 years with HIV. The CDR3 runs from the conserved cysteine through the conserved F or W. D genes are given only for firm matches. Clone size is not always given. Where it is, it says once, few, many or a class for expanded clones.

J gene,V gene,clone size,D gene,CDR3 protein,CDR3 DNA
TRBJ2-7,TRBV4-3,NA,NA,CASSQVRHEQYF,TGCGCCAGCAGCCAAGTAAGACACGAGCAGTACTTC
TRBJ2-7,TRBV29-1,NA,TRBD1,CSVELQGQGSYEQYF,TGCAGCGTTGAATTACAGGGGCAGGGCTCCTACGAGCAGTACTTC
TRBJ2-1,TRBV29-1,NA,NA,CSVDLAYEQFF,TGCAGCGTTGACTTGGCCTATGAGCAGTTCTTC
TRBJ1-2,TRBV19,NA,TRBD1,CASSPRGRANYGYTF,TGTGCCAGTAGTCCGAGGGGGCGGGCTAACTATGGCTACACCTTC
TRBJ1-3,TRBV27,NA,NA,CASSLGPGGLGNTIYF,TGTGCCAGCAGTCTAGGACCGGGGGGGCTTGGAAACACCATATATTTT
TRBJ1-5,TRBV19,NA,NA,CASSIEEGEVQPQHF,TGTGCCAGTAGTATAGAAGAAGGGGAAGTTCAGCCCCAGCATTTT
TRBJ1-4,TRBV25-1,NA,NA,CASSEWGGTNEKLFF,TGTGCCAGCAGTGAATGGGGGGGCACTAATGAAAAACTGTTTTTT
TRBJ2-5,TRBV14,NA,NA,CASSQVFLEGTQYF,TGTGCCAGCAGCCAAGTATTTCTGGAGGGCACCCAGTACTTC
TRBJ1-3,TRBV18,NA,NA,CASSPPIRDDSGNTIYF,TGTGCCAGCTCACCACCCATTCGGGATGACTCTGGAAACACCATATATTTT
TRBJ2-1,TRBV7-2,once,TRBD1,CASSFTGVYSVVNEQFF,TGTGCCAGCAGCTTTACAGGGGTTTATTCCGTTGTCAATGAGCAGTTCTTC
TRBJ2-5,TRBV4-3,NA,NA,CASSQEPSRVGETQYF,TGCGCCAGCAGCCAAGAACCAAGCAGGGTAGGGGAGACCCAGTACTTC